Sequencing of this TCR beta chain was carried out in a study of type 1 regulatory T cells. The overall study: T-allo10 is a Tr1-enriched, alloantigen-specific CD4 T cell product made in vitro.

The graft donor-derived T-allo10 cells reportedly recognize host alloantigens, are anergic, and suppress alloantigen-specifically. The J segment lost 5 bases and the V segment lost 2 bases, leaving 4 bases of the junction unmatched. The CDR3 loop spans 16 amino acids. From germline, CDR1 is MNHEY and CDR2 SMNVEV (reference sequence). TCRdb re-analysed the reads in MiXCR, keeping a single row per CDR3 protein. There are fewer than 70,000 distinct CDR3 sequences in the sample; approximately 64% occur only once, and 7.6% lies in the top ten. Concerning this clonotype: Antigen unknown.

The receptor was isolated from a human donor in good health. The sequencing input was cultured T cells, either the whole culture or a sorted T cell fraction (not recorded which). Described subset: Tr1-enriched cell product generated in vitro against host alloantigens. The chain couples TRBV27 to TRBJ2-5, with TRBD2 matching over 14 bases. Here the CDR3 DNA reads TGTGCCAGCAGTTTAAGACTAGCGGGAGGGCCGGAGACCCAGTACTTC. It specifies CASSLRLAGGPETQYF.